Each of the 13 T cell receptor beta chains below was sequenced from the same sample in a study of blood T cell repertoires in COVID-19. Libraries were prepared by immunoSEQ multiplex PCR; TCRdb keeps only in-frame clonotypes and omits some of them. Here the sample spans roughly 100,000 clones, 85% to 90% being singletons. The sample was peripheral blood. These receptors came from a man in his fifties or sixties with COVID-19, enrolled during active disease.

The V call is TRBV2, the J call TRBJ2-1; a possible D gene is TRBD2 (7 bases). The V end lost 7 bases, the J end lost 1 base, and 17 bases lay between the germline ends. Germline CDR1 SNHLY, CDR2 FYNNEI. The CDR3 extends over 16 amino acids. The CDR3 nucleotides are TGTGCCAGCACCCCTTTGGGGGGGGCTTCCTACAATGAGCAGTTCTTC. It is translated as CASTPLGGASYNEQFF.

V is TRBV27 and J is TRBJ1-2, with 7 bases identical to TRBD1. This CDR3 spans 13 amino acids. The ends lost 4 bases at V and 7 bases at J; junction bases unmatched: 6. Looked up from germline, CDR1 is MNHEY and CDR2 is SMNVEV (reference sequence). CDR3 amino acids: CASSSQGTRGYTF. CDR3 coding DNA: TGTGCCAGCAGTTCACAGGGGACGCGTGGCTACACCTTC.

As DNA, the CDR3 is TGTGCCAGCAGTCTGGGACTAGCGGGAACCATTTACAATGAGCAGTTCTTC. Translated: CASSLGLAGTIYNEQFF. The chain couples TRBV11-2 to TRBJ2-1, with 13 bases aligning to TRBD2. CDR1 and CDR2 (germline): SGHAT, FQNNGV. Losses at the gene ends were 6 bases for V and 4 bases for J; bases not matched to a gene: 9. The CDR3 is 17 amino acids.

The chain employs TRBV18 and TRBJ1-6; no definite D call. CDR3 length: 15 amino acids. Germline CDR1 is KGHSH and CDR2 is LQKENI. Trimming pared 2 bases from V and 0 bases from J, leaving 5 bases between. The CDR3 DNA is TGTGCCAGCTCACCAGCGAGCTCCTATAATTCACCCCTCCACTTT. Translation gives CASSPASSYNSPLHF.

This chain uses TRBV3-1 (or the pseudogene TRBV3-2) with TRBJ1-1; no clear D. The length of the CDR3 is 14 residues. Trimming stripped 1 base from V and 1 base from J, with 7 bases between. From germline, CDR1 is LGHDT and CDR2 YNNKEL (reference sequence). The CDR3 sequence: CASSQGIANTEAFF. CDR3 bases: TGTGCCAGCAGCCAAGGTATAGCGAACACTGAAGCTTTCTTT.

The gene calls are TRBV6-1 and TRBJ2-1; D unclear. Germline CDR1 reads MNHNS; CDR2 reads SASEGT. The V and J ends lost 3 bases and 9 bases respectively, with 15 bases between them. The CDR3 has 14 amino acids. CDR3 amino acids: CASSEGLPAGEQFF. The CDR3, as DNA: TGTGCCAGCAGTGAGGGCCTACCGGCTGGTGAGCAGTTCTTC.

J is TRBJ1-1 and V is TRBV4-1, with unresolved D. V shed 4 bases and J shed 2 bases, with 20 bases lying between them. CDR1 MGHRA and CDR2 YSYEKL come from the germline V gene. CDR3 length equals 17 residues. CDR3 DNA sequence: TGCGCCAGCAGCCCACCAAGAGGCAGCGGAGGAAACACTGAAGCTTTCTTT. This translates into CASSPPRGSGGNTEAFF.

The chain links TRBV28 to TRBJ1-2; 10 bases fit TRBD1. Germline trimming cut 5 bases from V and 4 bases from J; bases unmatched to any gene: 10. Germline V gene data show CDR1 as MDHEN and CDR2 as SYDVKM. The CDR3 is 16 residues long. CDR3 in DNA: TGTGCCAGCAGTCGCGACGGACAGGGGGGCATCTATGGCTACACCTTC. Translation gives CASSRDGQGGIYGYTF.

The chain recombines TRBV5-1 with TRBJ2-4; 12 nucleotides agree with TRBD2. Germline V lookup: CDR1 SGHRS, CDR2 YFSETQ. The length of the CDR3 is 18 residues. Losses at the gene ends were 2 bases for V and 3 bases for J; bases not matched to a gene: 9. CDR3 coding DNA: TGCGCCAGCAGCTTTGGGCTAGCGGGGGGGCCGTTCAAAAACATTCAGTACTTC. It encodes CASSFGLAGGPFKNIQYF.

This clone was recorded only once. The chain combines TRBV7-3 with TRBJ1-1; D ambiguous. V shed 5 bases and J shed 1 base, with 11 bases lying between them. Germline loops: CDR1 SGHTA, CDR2 FQGTGA. This CDR3 region has 14 residues. The DNA for the CDR3 is TGTGCCAGCAGCCCCCTGGGAGAGAACACTGAAGCTTTCTTT. Amino acids: CASSPLGENTEAFF. Based on the CDR3 plus reference TRBV7-3 and TRBJ1-1, the full variable domain is GAGVSQTPSNKVTEKGKYVELRCDPISGHTALYWYRQSLGQGPEFLIYFQGTGAADDSGLPNDRFFAVRPEGSVSTLKIQRTERGDSAVYLCASSPLGENTEAFFGQGTRLTVV.

The chain uses TRBV15 and TRBJ1-5; D gene ambiguous. Trimming pared 0 bases from V and 6 bases from J, leaving 6 bases between. The CDR3 sequence is 13 residues long. CDR1 is LNHNV, CDR2 YYDKDF, per germline (reference sequence). Here the CDR3 DNA reads TGTGCCACCAGCAGAGATCCCGGTCAGCCCCAGCATTTT. Translation gives CATSRDPGQPQHF.

V usage is TRBV6-5 and J usage is TRBJ1-2, with 9 bases that match TRBD1. The CDR3 loop spans 13 amino acids. Trimming cost V 6 bases and J 8 bases; bases outside gene matches: 7. Germline-derived CDR1 and CDR2 are MNHEY and SVGAGI. The CDR3 DNA is TGTGCCAGCAGGGGGGACAGGGTGGGAGGCTACACCTTC. Translated, it gives CASRGDRVGGYTF.

This chain connects TRBV4-1 to TRBJ1-1, with D hard to call. This CDR3 is built from 14 residues. V dropped 2 bases and J dropped 7 bases, with 14 bases sitting between them. Germline CDR1 reads MGHRA; CDR2 reads YSYEKL. The CDR3 reads CASSQTSGPNEAFF. CDR3 DNA: TGCGCCAGCAGCCAAACGTCCGGTCCAAATGAAGCTTTCTTT.